The next 5 T cell receptor beta chains were all read from a single sample in a study of shared clonotypes between healthy human individuals. CD8 cells classed as naive were CD45RO-negative and positively selected for CCR7, excluding terminally differentiated effector memory CD45RA+ cells. Profiled with immunoSEQ multiplex PCR; TCRdb holds only in-frame clones, not every one. The data show over 750,000 clones, around 96% seen once. The material sequenced was naive CD8+ T cells sorted from blood. These receptors were obtained from a young man in good health.

A remark on this clone: At the DNA level, this CDR3 is encoded by other sequences in the same sample as well. The chain couples TRBV6-1 to TRBJ2-7; unclear D gene. V was shortened by 4 bases and J by 4 bases, with 2 bases between the two germline ends. Germline assignment: CDR1 MNHNS and CDR2 SASEGT. This CDR3 contains 10 residues. As DNA, the CDR3 is TGTGCCAGCAGTGGATACGAGCAGTACTTC. It translates to CASSGYEQYF.

V and J are TRBV19 and TRBJ2-7; 15 nucleotides align to TRBD2. Unmatched junction bases numbered 4, after V lost 8 bases and J lost 2 bases. This CDR3 spans 15 amino acids. Germline CDR1 and CDR2: LNHDA and SQIVND (reference sequence). CDR3 region: CASSWTSGRAYEQYF. In DNA form, the CDR3 reads TGTGCCAGTTCCTGGACTAGCGGGAGGGCCTACGAGCAGTACTTC.

In its sample, this clone was seen a few times. This sample also contains other DNA sequences that code for the same CDR3. This sequence joins TRBV4-1 and TRBJ1-5; no definite D call. This CDR3 contains 15 residues. V was shortened by 0 bases and J by 4 bases, with 10 bases between the two germline ends. Looked up from germline, CDR1 is MGHRA and CDR2 is YSYEKL. DNA of the CDR3: TGCGCCAGCAGCCAAGAAAGAGCGGGGAATCAGCCCCAGCATTTT. It translates to CASSQERAGNQPQHF.

The chain is built from TRBV14 and TRBJ1-1; D is unresolved. The CDR3 has 15 amino acids. Germline assignment: CDR1 SGHDN and CDR2 FVKESK. Between the trimmed V and J ends, which lost 4 bases and 0 bases, there was a span of 12 bases. CDR3 in amino acids: CASSRTSEMNTEAFF. In nucleotides, the CDR3 is TGTGCCAGCAGCCGTACTTCAGAAATGAACACTGAAGCTTTCTTT.

The rearrangement joins TRBV5-8 to TRBJ1-1; a weak D match, TRBD1 (6 bases). V was clipped by 4 bases and J by 7 bases, with 20 bases between them. The CDR3 is made up of 15 amino acids. The germline CDR1 and CDR2 sequences are SGHTS and YDEGEE. The CDR3 is CASSPRPGAVIEAFF. DNA of the CDR3: TGTGCCAGCAGCCCCCGGCCAGGGGCGGTTATTGAAGCTTTCTTT.